This T cell receptor beta chain came from a study of tumor and adjacent non-tumor tissue in lung cancer. About this clonotype: At one end the junction does not follow the germline gene, possibly because of a read error.

The library came from three nested PCR rounds adapted from ARM-PCR protocols. MiXCR was run by TCRdb on the multiplex PCR reads, yielding one entry per CDR3 protein. The table includes about 93,000 distinct CDR3 sequences, 61% detected once. The template was RNA from unsorted bulk tissue. Per the germline V gene, CDR1 is SGHAT and CDR2 is FQNNGV. This CDR3 contains 14 residues. The sequence was collected from a man in his sixties or seventies with non-small cell lung cancer. The J gene is TRBJ2-3, the V gene TRBV11-2, with D possibly being TRBD1 (5 bases). The sequenced material came from lung tumor tissue. The DNA for the CDR3 is TGTGCCAGCAGCCCCGACAGTTTTAGAGATATGCAGTATTTT. Translating gives CASSPDSFRDMQYF.